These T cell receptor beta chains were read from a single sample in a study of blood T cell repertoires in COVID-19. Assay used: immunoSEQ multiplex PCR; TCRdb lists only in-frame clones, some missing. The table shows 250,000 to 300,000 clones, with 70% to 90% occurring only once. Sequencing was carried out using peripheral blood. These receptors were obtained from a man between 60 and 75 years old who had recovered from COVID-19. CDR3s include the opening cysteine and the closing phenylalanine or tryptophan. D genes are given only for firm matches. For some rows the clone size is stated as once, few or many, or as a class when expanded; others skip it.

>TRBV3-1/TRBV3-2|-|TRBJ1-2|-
TGTGCCAGCAGCCAAGTTTACAGAACTAACTATGGCTACACCTTC
CASSQVYRTNYGYTF
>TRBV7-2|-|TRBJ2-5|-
TGTGCCAGCAGCTTAGATGGTGGGGGGCAAGAGACCCAGTACTTC
CASSLDGGGQETQYF
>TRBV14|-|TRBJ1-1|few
TGTGCCAGCAGCCAAGGATCCTCTCGGGATGAAGCTTTCTTT
CASSQGSSRDEAFF
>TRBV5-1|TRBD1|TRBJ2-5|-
TGCGCCAGCAGCGCGCCGACAGGGGCGGGGGAGACCCAGTACTTC
CASSAPTGAGETQYF
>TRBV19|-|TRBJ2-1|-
TGTGCCAGTAGTATGGGAGTTAGTCAGACATACAATGAGCAGTTCTTC
CASSMGVSQTYNEQFF
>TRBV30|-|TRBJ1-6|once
TGTGCCTGGGCCAACCGGGGGAATTCACCCCTCCACTTT
CAWANRGNSPLHF
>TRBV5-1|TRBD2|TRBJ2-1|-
TGCGCCAGCAGCCCCGGACTAGCGGGACGCCACGTGGGGGATGAGCAGTTCTTC
CASSPGLAGRHVGDEQFF
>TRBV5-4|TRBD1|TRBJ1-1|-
TGTGCCAGCAGCGGGACAGGGGGTTACACTGAAGCTTTCTTT
CASSGTGGYTEAFF
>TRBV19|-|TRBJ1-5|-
TGTGCCAGTAGTGGACCGGGACAAAATAGCAATCAGCCCCAGCATTTT
CASSGPGQNSNQPQHF
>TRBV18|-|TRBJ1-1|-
TGTGCCAGCTCACCCGCCGGACAGAGGAACACTGAAGCTTTCTTT
CASSPAGQRNTEAFF
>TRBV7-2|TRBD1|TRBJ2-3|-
TGTGCCAGCAGTAAACAGGGGACCAGAAGCACAGATACGCAGTATTTT
CASSKQGTRSTDTQYF
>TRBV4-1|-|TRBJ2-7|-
TGCGCCAGCAGCCAAGGGCGGCTAGAAGAGCAGTACTTC
CASSQGRLEEQYF
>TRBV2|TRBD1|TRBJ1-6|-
TGTGCCAGCAGTCGGACAGGGATTAATTCACCCCTCCACTTT
CASSRTGINSPLHF
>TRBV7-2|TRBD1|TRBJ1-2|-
TGTGCCAGCAGCCTAGAGCCGGCCAGGGGGCTTTATGGCTACACCTTC
CASSLEPARGLYGYTF
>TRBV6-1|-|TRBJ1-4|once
TGTGCCAGCAGTGAACGTTCGAGTTTTAACGGGGAACTGTTTTTT
CASSERSSFNGELFF
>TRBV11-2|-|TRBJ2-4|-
TGTGCCAGCAGCTCGGACTTGACCAAAAACATTCAGTACTTC
CASSSDLTKNIQYF
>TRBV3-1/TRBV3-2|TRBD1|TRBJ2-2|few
TGTGCCAGCAGCCGAGAGACAGGGCGGACCGGGGAGCTGTTTTTT
CASSRETGRTGELFF
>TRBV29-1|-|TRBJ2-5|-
TGCAGCGCCGCCCCAGTGGAGACCCAGTACTTC
CSAAPVETQYF
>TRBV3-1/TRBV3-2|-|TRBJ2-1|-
TGTGCCAGCAGCCAAGTCGCGGGCCGGTCGGTAAAAGGGTCCTACAATGAGCAGTTCTTC
CASSQVAGRSVKGSYNEQFF
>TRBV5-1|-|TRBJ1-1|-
TGCGCCAGCAGACAGGGCCTGAACACTGAAGCTTTCTTT
CASRQGLNTEAFF
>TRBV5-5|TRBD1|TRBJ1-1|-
TGTGCCAGCAGCGGACAGGGGGTAGTCACTGAAGCTTTCTTT
CASSGQGVVTEAFF
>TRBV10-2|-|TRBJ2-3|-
TGCGCCAGCAGTGAAGAGGGTGCGCAAGATACGCAGTATTTT
CASSEEGAQDTQYF
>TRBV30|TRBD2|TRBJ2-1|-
TGTGCCTGGAGGTCGACTAGCGGGAGTTTCTACAATGAGCAGTTCTTC
CAWRSTSGSFYNEQFF
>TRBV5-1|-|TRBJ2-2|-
TGCGCCAGCAGCTGGCAGGGTGACGCCGGGGAGCTGTTTTTT
CASSWQGDAGELFF
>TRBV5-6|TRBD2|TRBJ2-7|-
TGTGCCAGCAGCACGGGGGGGCAGGGGCTCTACGAGCAGTACTTC
CASSTGGQGLYEQYF
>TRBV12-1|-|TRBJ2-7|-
TGTGCCAGCAGCTTTCGTCCCCCCCGGGGCGAGCAGTACTTC
CASSFRPPRGEQYF
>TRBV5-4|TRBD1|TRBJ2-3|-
TGTGCCAGCAGCTTCAGGGGGCTCACAGATACGCAGTATTTT
CASSFRGLTDTQYF
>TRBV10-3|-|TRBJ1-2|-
TGTGCCATCAGTGAGCCAGGGATGGGCTATGGCTACACCTTC
CAISEPGMGYGYTF
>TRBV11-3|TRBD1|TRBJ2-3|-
TGTGCCAGCAGCCAAGGACAGGGGACGACAGATACGCAGTATTTT
CASSQGQGTTDTQYF
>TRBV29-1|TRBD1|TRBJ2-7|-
TGCAGCGTTGTCCCCCCGGGGACAGGTGGGAAGGAGCAGTACTTC
CSVVPPGTGGKEQYF
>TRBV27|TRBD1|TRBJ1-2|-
TGTGCCAGCAGTTCATCCGGGACAGGGGGCTTCTCGGGTTATGGCTACACCTTC
CASSSSGTGGFSGYGYTF
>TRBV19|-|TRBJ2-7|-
TGTGCCAGTAGCCAACCGGGACAAACCTCCTACGAGCAGTACTTC
CASSQPGQTSYEQYF
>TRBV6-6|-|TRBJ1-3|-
TGTGCCAGCAGTTACCCCGGACAGCATTTATATTTT
CASSYPGQHLYF
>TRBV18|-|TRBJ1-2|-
TGTGCCAGCTCACCACTTGACAGCTACGGCTACACCTTC
CASSPLDSYGYTF
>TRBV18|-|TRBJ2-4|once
TGTGCCAGCTCACCATTCGTTCTGTTCGAGGAAAACATTCAGTACTTC
CASSPFVLFEENIQYF
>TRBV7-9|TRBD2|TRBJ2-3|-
TGTGCCAGCAGCTTTGCGGGAGGAACAGATACGCAGTATTTT
CASSFAGGTDTQYF
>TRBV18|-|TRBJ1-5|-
TGTGCCAGCTCACCAGGGCGCAATCAGCCCCAGCATTTT
CASSPGRNQPQHF
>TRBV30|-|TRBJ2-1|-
TGTGCCTGGAGTTGGGGGACTGATGAGCAGTTCTTC
CAWSWGTDEQFF
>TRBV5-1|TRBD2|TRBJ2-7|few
TGCGCCAGCAGCCCCGGGACTAGCGGGGGCTCCTACGAGCAGTACTTC
CASSPGTSGGSYEQYF
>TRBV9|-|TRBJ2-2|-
TGTGCCAGCAGCCCCCCGACGGGGGACCCCGGGGAGCTGTTTTTT
CASSPPTGDPGELFF
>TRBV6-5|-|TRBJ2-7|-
TGTGCCAGCAACCCTACAGGGAAGAACGAGCAGTACTTC
CASNPTGKNEQYF
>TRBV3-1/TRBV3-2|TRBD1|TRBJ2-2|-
TGTGCCAGCAGCCAGGGCAGGGGGACGACCGGGGAGCTGTTTTTT
CASSQGRGTTGELFF